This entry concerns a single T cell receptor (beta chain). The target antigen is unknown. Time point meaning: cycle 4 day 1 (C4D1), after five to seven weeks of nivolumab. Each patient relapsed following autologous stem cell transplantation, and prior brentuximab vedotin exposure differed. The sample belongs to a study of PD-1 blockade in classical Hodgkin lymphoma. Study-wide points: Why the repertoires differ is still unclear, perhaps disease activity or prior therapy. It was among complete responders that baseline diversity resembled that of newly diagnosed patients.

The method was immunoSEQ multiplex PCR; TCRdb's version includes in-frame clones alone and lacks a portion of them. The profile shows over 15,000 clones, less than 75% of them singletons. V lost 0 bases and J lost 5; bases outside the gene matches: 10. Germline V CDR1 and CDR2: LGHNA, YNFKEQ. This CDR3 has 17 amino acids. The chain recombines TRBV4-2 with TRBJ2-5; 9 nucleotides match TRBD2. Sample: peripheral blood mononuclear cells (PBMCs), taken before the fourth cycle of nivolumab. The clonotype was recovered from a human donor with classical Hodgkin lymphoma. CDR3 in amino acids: CASSQEIGREGRETQYF. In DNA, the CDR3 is TGTGCCAGCAGCCAAGAGATAGGGCGGGAGGGCCGGGAGACCCAGTACTTC.